This TCR beta chain was retrieved from a study of control samples from healthy donors and cancer patients. This CDR3 comprises 14 residues. V shed 0 bases and J shed 5 bases, with 9 bases lying between them. Germline loops: CDR1 LGHNA, CDR2 YNFKEQ. Here immunoSEQ multiplex PCR was the method, and the copy in TCRdb shows in-frame clones only, minus some. The data contain about 180,000 clones, around 87% of them singletons. The source material was blood. This TCR came from a woman aged 50 to 65 in good health. This chain joins TRBV4-2 and TRBJ2-3; D might be TRBD2 (5 bases). CDR3 protein: CASSQEPGEDTQYF. CDR3 DNA: TGTGCCAGCAGCCAAGAGCCCGGGGAAGATACGCAGTATTTT.